This TCR beta chain is drawn from a study of CD8 T cell repertoires and HIV-1 epitope variants. Study details: Epitopes were three Gag families plus Nef HW9 and YT9. A roughly 9-day culture received IL-2, IL-7 and IL-15 on days 3 and 7. An uncultured baseline aliquot held 1M T cells. Regarding the study as a whole: Beta chains alone show antigen proliferation, not cytokine profile or function.

The protocol was immunoSEQ multiplex PCR, while the TCRdb copy is restricted to in-frame clones and leaves out a portion. The sample records over 4,000 clones, about 66% being singletons. For this clone: What it binds is unknown.

The V and J ends lost 5 bases and 8 bases, in that order; junction bases with no gene match: 8. This CDR3 comprises 14 residues. Germline-derived CDR1 and CDR2 are MNHEY and SMNVEV (reference sequence). Material for sequencing was cultured CD8+ T cells derived from PBMCs. The rearrangement uses TRBV27 and TRBJ1-2, with 10 bases fitting TRBD1. This TCR was sampled from a male donor with HIV. CDR3 nucleotides: TGTGCCAGCAGTGCGACAGGGGGCTTTGGCGGCTACACCTTC. Protein product: CASSATGGFGGYTF.